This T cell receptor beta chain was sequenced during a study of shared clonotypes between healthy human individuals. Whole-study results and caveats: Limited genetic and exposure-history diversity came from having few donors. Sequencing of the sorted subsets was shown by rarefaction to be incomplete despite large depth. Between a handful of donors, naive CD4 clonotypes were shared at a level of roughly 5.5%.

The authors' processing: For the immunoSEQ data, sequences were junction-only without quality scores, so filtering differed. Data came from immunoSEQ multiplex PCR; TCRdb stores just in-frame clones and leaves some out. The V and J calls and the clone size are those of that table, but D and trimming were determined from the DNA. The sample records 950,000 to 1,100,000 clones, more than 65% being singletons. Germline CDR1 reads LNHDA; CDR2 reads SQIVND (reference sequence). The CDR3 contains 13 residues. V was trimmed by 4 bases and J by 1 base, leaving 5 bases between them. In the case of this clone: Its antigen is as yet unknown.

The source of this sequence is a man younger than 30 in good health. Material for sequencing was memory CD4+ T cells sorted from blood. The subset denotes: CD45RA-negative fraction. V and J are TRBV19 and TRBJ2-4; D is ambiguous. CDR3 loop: CASSTEAKNIQYF. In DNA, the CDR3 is TGTGCCAGTAGTACGGAGGCCAAAAACATTCAGTACTTC.